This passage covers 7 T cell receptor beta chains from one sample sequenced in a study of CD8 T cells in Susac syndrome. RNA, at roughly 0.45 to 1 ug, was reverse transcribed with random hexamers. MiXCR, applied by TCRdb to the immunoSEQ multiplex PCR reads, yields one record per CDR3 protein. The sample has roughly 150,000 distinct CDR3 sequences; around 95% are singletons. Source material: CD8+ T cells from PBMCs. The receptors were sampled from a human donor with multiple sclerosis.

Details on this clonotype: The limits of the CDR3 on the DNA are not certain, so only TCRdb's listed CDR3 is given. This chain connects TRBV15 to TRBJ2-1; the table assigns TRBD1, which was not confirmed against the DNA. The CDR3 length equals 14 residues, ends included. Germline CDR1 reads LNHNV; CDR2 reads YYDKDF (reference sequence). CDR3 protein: CATSRVGGGTPGIF.

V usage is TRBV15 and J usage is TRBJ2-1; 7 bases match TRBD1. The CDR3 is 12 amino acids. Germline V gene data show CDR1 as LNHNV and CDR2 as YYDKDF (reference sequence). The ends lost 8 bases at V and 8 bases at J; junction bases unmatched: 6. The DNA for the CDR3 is TGTGCCACCGCACAGGGGTACGATGAGCAGTTCTTC. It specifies CATAQGYDEQFF.

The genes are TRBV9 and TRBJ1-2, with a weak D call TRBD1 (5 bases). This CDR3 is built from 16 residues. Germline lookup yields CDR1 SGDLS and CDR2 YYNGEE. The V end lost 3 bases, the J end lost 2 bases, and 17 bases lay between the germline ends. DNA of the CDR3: TGTGCCAGCAGCGGCCCCGGTGGGGCCCTCAACTATGGCTACACCTTC. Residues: CASSGPGGALNYGYTF.

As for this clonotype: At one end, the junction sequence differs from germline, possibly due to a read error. The CDR3 region is CASSFENIEAFF. CDR3 DNA sequence: TGTGCCAGCAGCTTCGAAAACATTGAAGCTTTCTTT. The genes are TRBV11-2 and TRBJ1-1; D gene uncertain. The germline gives CDR1 SGHAT, CDR2 FQNNGV. The CDR3 is 12 residues long. Full variable domain (remainder filled in from reference TRBV11-2 and TRBJ1-1): EAGVAQSPRYKIIEKRQSVAFWCNPISGHATLYWYQQILGQGPKLLIQFQNNGVVDDSQLPKDRFSAERLKGVDSTLKIQPAKLEDSAVYLCASSFENIEAFFGQGTRLTVV.

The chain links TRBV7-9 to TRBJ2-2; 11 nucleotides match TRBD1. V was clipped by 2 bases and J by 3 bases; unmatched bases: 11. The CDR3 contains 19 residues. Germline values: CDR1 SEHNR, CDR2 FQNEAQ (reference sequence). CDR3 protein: CASSLLPGRTGGDTGELFF. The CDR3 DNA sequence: TGTGCCAGCAGCTTATTGCCGGGTCGGACAGGGGGCGACACCGGGGAGCTGTTTTTT.

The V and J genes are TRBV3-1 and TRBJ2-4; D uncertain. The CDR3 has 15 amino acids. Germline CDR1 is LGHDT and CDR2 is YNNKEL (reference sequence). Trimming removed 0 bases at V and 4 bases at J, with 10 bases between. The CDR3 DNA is TGTGCCAGCAGCCAAGATCGAGCGAGGAAAAACATTCAGTACTTC. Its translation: CASSQDRARKNIQYF.

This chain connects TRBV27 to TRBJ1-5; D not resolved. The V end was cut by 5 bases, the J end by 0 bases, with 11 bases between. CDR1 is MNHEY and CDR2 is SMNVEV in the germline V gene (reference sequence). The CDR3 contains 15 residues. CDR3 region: CASSPRTDSNQPQHF. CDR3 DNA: TGTGCCAGCAGTCCGAGGACGGATAGCAATCAGCCCCAGCATTTT.